This TCR beta chain was profiled in a study of cytomegalovirus exposure and HLA in healthy donors. The study, taken as a whole, reports: Clonal expansion was found to be greater in HLA-associated TCR beta chains than in equally common others in a later analysis. More than 15,000 TCR beta sequences were associated with HLA alleles at 0.05 false discovery rate in a later analysis. In a later analysis, V- and J-gene trimming of beta chains associated with a DCLRE1C missense variant, replicated independently.

There were likely unrecorded immune exposures, though donors were nominally healthy when sampled. About this clone itself: Its antigen is unknown.

A multiplex PCR was run with 60 Vbeta primers and 13 Jbeta primers. Using immunoSEQ multiplex PCR, the repertoire was profiled, and TCRdb retains in-frame clones only, with some absent. The sample data list approximately 120,000 clones. This CDR3 is built from 16 residues. Germline CDR1 and CDR2: MDHEN and SYDVKM. V lost 7 bases and J lost 2; bases outside the gene matches: 12. The V call is TRBV28, the J call TRBJ1-1; 8 bases agree with TRBD1. This clonotype was sampled from a middle-aged man in good health and CMV-seronegative. The specimen sequenced was PBMCs. The CDR3 DNA sequence: TGTGCCAGCACCCGGACAGGGACGCTCGGAAACACTGAAGCTTTCTTT. Translating it yields CASTRTGTLGNTEAFF.